The 27 T cell receptor beta chains listed next were all sequenced from one sample in a study of blood T cell repertoires in COVID-19. Sequencing was performed with immunoSEQ multiplex PCR; in TCRdb, only in-frame clones are kept and a portion is missing. The sample records about 80,000 clones, roughly 84% being singletons. Sequencing input: peripheral blood. These receptors all stem from a man over 45 with acute or convalescent COVID-19.

The genes are TRBV6-2 or TRBV6-3 and TRBJ1-1; unclear D gene. CDR3 length equals 14 residues. The germline CDR1 and CDR2 sequences are MNHEY and SVGEGT. V lost 1 base and J 1 base, leaving 7 bases between the germline ends. The CDR3 DNA follows: TGTGCCAGCAGTTACTATGCCGGGAACACTGAAGCTTTCTTT. Amino acids: CASSYYAGNTEAFF.

V gene TRBV6-2 or TRBV6-3 combines with J gene TRBJ2-1, with 7 bases identical to TRBD2. The V gene end was trimmed by 0 bases and the J gene end by 5 bases; junction bases not matched to a gene: 7. CDR1 is MNHEY and CDR2 is SVGEGT in the germline V gene. This CDR3 spans 16 amino acids. CDR3 in amino acids: CASSYSAGELDNEQFF. DNA for the CDR3: TGTGCCAGCAGTTACTCGGCGGGGGAACTAGACAATGAGCAGTTCTTC.

Comments on this clone: At the DNA level, this CDR3 is encoded by other sequences in the same sample as well. The chain is built from TRBV7-2 and TRBJ2-3; D possibly corresponds to TRBD2 (5 bases). With 4 bases removed from V and 0 bases from J, the gap between germline ends came to 8 bases. CDR1 is SGHTA, CDR2 FQGNSA, per germline. There are 14 residues in the CDR3. CDR3 in amino acids: CASSSGLSTDTQYF. The CDR3 nucleotides are TGTGCCAGCAGCTCAGGACTGAGCACAGATACGCAGTATTTT.

V and J are TRBV15 and TRBJ2-3, with 12 bases lining up with TRBD2. The CDR3 extends over 17 amino acids. V shed 5 bases, J shed 5 bases, and the junction held 11 bases outside the gene matches. CDR1 LNHNV and CDR2 YYDKDF come from the germline V gene (reference sequence). CDR3: CATSLPLAGGRIDTQYF. CDR3 nucleotide sequence: TGTGCCACCAGCCTGCCCCTAGCGGGGGGGCGGATAGATACGCAGTATTTT.

The chain uses TRBV6-6 and TRBJ1-2, with a possible D match to TRBD1 (5 bases). V gave up 10 bases and J gave up 1 base, with 13 bases separating them. The CDR3 contains 13 residues. Germline V gene sequence: CDR1 MNHNY, CDR2 SVGAGI (reference sequence). The CDR3 protein is CANSIQGNYGYTF. The CDR3 bases are TGTGCCAATAGTATCCAGGGTAACTATGGCTACACCTTC.

This chain connects TRBV5-1 to TRBJ1-6, with 8 bases matching TRBD1. The CDR3 is 15 residues long. From germline, CDR1 is SGHRS and CDR2 YFSETQ. The V gene end was trimmed by 4 bases and the J gene end by 7 bases; junction bases not matched to a gene: 7. CDR3 bases: TGCGCCAGCAGCACCGGACAGGGAGGCAATTCACCCCTCCACTTT. Amino acid sequence: CASSTGQGGNSPLHF.

V gene TRBV7-2 combines with J gene TRBJ2-1, with D maybe TRBD1 (6 bases). The V end lost 8 bases, the J end lost 7 bases, and 18 bases lay between the germline ends. The CDR3 totals 14 residues. Germline V gene lookup returns CDR1 SGHTA and CDR2 FQGNSA. The CDR3, as DNA: TGTGCCAGCTCCTTCGGTCAGGGGAGAAATGAGCAGTTCTTC. This encodes CASSFGQGRNEQFF.

This clone appeared a few times. The chain is built from TRBV7-2 and TRBJ2-5; D is undetermined. In germline, CDR1 is SGHTA, CDR2 FQGNSA. CDR3 length: 14 residues. V shed 5 bases and J shed 2 bases, with 12 bases lying between them. In nucleotides, the CDR3 is TGTGCCAGCAGCCGGAGTGCGGTTCAAGAGACCCAGTACTTC. The encoded protein is CASSRSAVQETQYF.

This CDR3 is CASRSRTSTNEKLFF. CDR3 coding DNA: TGTGCCAGCAGGTCCCGAACTTCAACTAATGAAAAACTGTTTTTT. The chain is built from TRBV28 and TRBJ1-4, with D unclear. Looked up from germline, CDR1 is MDHEN and CDR2 is SYDVKM. The CDR3 totals 15 residues. V was shortened by 6 bases and J by 0 bases, with 11 bases between the two germline ends.

This rearrangement joins TRBV7-9 to TRBJ2-1, with D possibly being TRBD2 (5 bases). Looked up from germline, CDR1 is SEHNR and CDR2 is FQNEAQ (reference sequence). The CDR3 spans 16 residues. V was cut by 1 base and J by 1 base, with 11 bases left in between. This CDR3 reads CASSLGLAGSYNEQFF. As DNA, the CDR3 is TGTGCCAGCAGCTTAGGGCTAGCCGGGTCCTACAATGAGCAGTTCTTC.

V gene TRBV12-3 or TRBV12-4 combines with J gene TRBJ1-2; maybe TRBD1 (6 bases). The V and J ends lost 2 bases and 3 bases respectively, with 7 bases between them. The CDR3 loop spans 13 amino acids. In nucleotides, the CDR3 is TGTGCCAGCAGTTTATACAGGGACTATGGCTACACCTTC. Translating gives CASSLYRDYGYTF.

The chain joins TRBV27 to TRBJ1-4; D uncertain. Germline V gene data show CDR1 as MNHEY and CDR2 as SMNVEV (reference sequence). The ends were cut back, 5 bases at V and 5 bases at J, with 15 bases in the middle. CDR3 size: 15 residues. The CDR3 is CASSMGRAVNEKLFF. The CDR3 bases are TGTGCCAGCAGTATGGGGAGGGCAGTAAATGAAAAACTGTTTTTT.

J is TRBJ1-1 and V is TRBV7-2; D gene ambiguous. Trimming stripped 5 bases from V and 6 bases from J, with 13 bases between. The length of the CDR3 is 13 residues. The germline CDR1 and CDR2 sequences are SGHTA and FQGNSA. This chain's CDR3 is CASSPRGRAEAFF. The DNA for the CDR3 is TGTGCCAGCAGCCCGAGAGGGCGTGCTGAAGCTTTCTTT.

CDR3 bases: TGCGCCAGCAGCTTGGGAGGACAGGGGGCGTACGAGCAGTACTTC. It is translated as CASSLGGQGAYEQYF. The chain employs TRBV5-1 and TRBJ2-7, with TRBD1 matching over 11 bases. V trimming: 0 bases; J trimming: 4 bases; junction bases outside the gene matches: 3. Germline V gives CDR1 SGHRS, CDR2 YFSETQ. The CDR3 has 15 residues.

This clone came up a few times. The chain uses TRBV7-2 and TRBJ2-1; maybe TRBD2 (5 bases). The germline V gene has CDR1 SGHTA and CDR2 FQGNSA. V lost 5 bases and J 3 bases, leaving 17 bases between the germline ends. The CDR3 length is 16 residues. CDR3 sequence: CASSLSAESIYNEQFF. The DNA for the CDR3 is TGTGCCAGCAGCCTCTCAGCGGAGAGTATCTACAATGAGCAGTTCTTC.

V usage is TRBV4-3 and J usage is TRBJ1-1; no firm D call. Germline V gives CDR1 LGHNA, CDR2 YSLEER. V was pared by 1 base and J by 0 bases, with 6 bases between. The CDR3 is 14 amino acids. CDR3 sequence: CASSQGHMNTEAFF. CDR3 DNA: TGCGCCAGCAGCCAAGGACATATGAACACTGAAGCTTTCTTT.

Here the CDR3 DNA reads TGTGCCACCAGTGACTCCGGGACAGGGGGTAATAACTATAATTCACCCCTCCACTTT. It specifies CATSDSGTGGNNYNSPLHF. The gene calls are TRBV24-1 and TRBJ1-6; 11 nucleotides align to TRBD1. CDR1 KGHDR and CDR2 SFDVKD come from the germline V gene. Trimming at V came to 4 bases and at J to 3 bases, leaving 10 bases not matched to a gene. The CDR3 covers 19 residues.

The chain has TRBV28 and TRBJ1-6; possibly TRBD1 for D (6 bases). Germline values: CDR1 MDHEN, CDR2 SYDVKM. The V end was cut by 4 bases, the J end by 0 bases, with 16 bases between. This CDR3 spans 18 amino acids. CDR3 region: CASSSPGTLGSYNSPLHF. The CDR3 coding sequence is TGTGCCAGCAGTTCTCCCGGGACATTGGGCTCCTATAATTCACCCCTCCACTTT.

The genes are TRBV21-1 and TRBJ1-3; the table names TRBD1, a call not compared with the DNA. TRBV21-1 is a listed pseudogene. The CDR3 consists of 16 residues. The chain's CDR3 is CASSTQGTGLGNTIYF. The CDR3 bases are TGTGCCAGCAGCACCCAAGGGACAGGGTTAGGAAACACCATATATTTT.

A few counts support this clone. The chain links TRBV12-3 or TRBV12-4 to TRBJ2-7; D not certain. The CDR3 spans 13 residues. V lost 6 bases, J lost 3 bases, and 12 bases lay in between. The DNA of the CDR3 is TGTGCCAGCAGCTCTGGAGAGGTCTACGAGCAGTACTTC. This codes for CASSSGEVYEQYF.

The rearrangement uses TRBV4-3 and TRBJ2-3; D might be TRBD2 (7 bases). The V end was cut by 0 bases, the J end by 2 bases, with 12 bases between. The length of the CDR3 is 16 residues. Germline-derived CDR1 and CDR2 are LGHNA and YSLEER. CDR3 sequence reads: CASSQEGGHFTDTQYF. In nucleotides, the CDR3 is TGCGCCAGCAGCCAAGAGGGGGGGCATTTCACAGATACGCAGTATTTT.

V is TRBV19 and J is TRBJ1-2; D is uncertain. Looked up from germline, CDR1 is LNHDA and CDR2 is SQIVND (reference sequence). The CDR3 extends over 15 amino acids. Trimming cost V 5 bases and J 2 bases, with 15 bases left between them. For the CDR3, the DNA is TGTGCCAGTAGTTCCCCTTCGAGATGGAACTATGGCTACACCTTC. This sequence encodes CASSSPSRWNYGYTF.

In its sample, this clone was seen a few times. The chain employs TRBV7-9 and TRBJ1-5; TRBD1 matches at 7 bases. CDR1 and CDR2 from the germline V gene are SEHNR and FQNEAQ (reference sequence). The CDR3 spans 14 residues. V shed 5 bases, J shed 9 bases, and the junction held 10 bases outside the gene matches. In nucleotides, the CDR3 is TGTGCCAGCAGCGAGGATACAGGGGTGGGGCCCCAGCATTTT. This codes for CASSEDTGVGPQHF.

The chain couples TRBV14 to TRBJ1-1, with no clear D. The V end lost 4 bases, the J end lost 5 bases, and 17 bases lay between the germline ends. This CDR3 spans 15 amino acids. Germline-derived CDR1 and CDR2 are SGHDN and FVKESK. The CDR3 sequence: CASSPVGRVGTEAFF. CDR3 DNA: TGTGCCAGCAGCCCCGTGGGGAGGGTAGGGACTGAAGCTTTCTTT.

V is TRBV3-1 (or the pseudogene TRBV3-2) and J is TRBJ1-6; tentatively, D is TRBD1 (6 bases). CDR1 is LGHDT and CDR2 is YNNKEL in the germline V gene (reference sequence). With 1 base removed from V and 6 bases from J, the gap between germline ends came to 13 bases. The CDR3 is 16 amino acids. Here the CDR3 reads CASSQGYRVGNSPLHF. CDR3 DNA: TGTGCCAGCAGCCAAGGGTACAGGGTCGGTAATTCACCCCTCCACTTT.

This chain joins TRBV3-1 (or the pseudogene TRBV3-2) and TRBJ2-5; 9 nucleotides align to TRBD1. The trim removed 4 bases at V and 4 bases at J, leaving 4 bases unmatched. The CDR3 runs 14 residues. Germline CDR1 reads LGHDT; CDR2 reads YNNKEL (reference sequence). Here the CDR3 reads CASSPRTGVETQYF. The CDR3 DNA reads as TGTGCCAGCAGCCCCCGGACAGGGGTAGAGACCCAGTACTTC.

V usage is TRBV2 and J usage is TRBJ1-1; D uncertain. Germline CDR1 reads SNHLY; CDR2 reads FYNNEI. The CDR3 runs 16 residues. V was pared by 1 base and J by 8 bases, with 20 bases between. CDR3: CASSEGVSVVWSEAFF. In DNA form, the CDR3 reads TGTGCCAGCAGTGAAGGGGTCAGCGTCGTTTGGTCAGAAGCTTTCTTT. The full variable domain, its missing parts supplied by reference TRBV2 and TRBJ1-1, is EPEVTQTPSHQVTQMGQEVILRCVPISNHLYFYWYRQILGQKVEFLVSFYNNEISEKSEIFDDQFSVERPDGSNFTLKIRSTKLEDSAMYFCASSEGVSVVWSEAFFGQGTRLTVV.